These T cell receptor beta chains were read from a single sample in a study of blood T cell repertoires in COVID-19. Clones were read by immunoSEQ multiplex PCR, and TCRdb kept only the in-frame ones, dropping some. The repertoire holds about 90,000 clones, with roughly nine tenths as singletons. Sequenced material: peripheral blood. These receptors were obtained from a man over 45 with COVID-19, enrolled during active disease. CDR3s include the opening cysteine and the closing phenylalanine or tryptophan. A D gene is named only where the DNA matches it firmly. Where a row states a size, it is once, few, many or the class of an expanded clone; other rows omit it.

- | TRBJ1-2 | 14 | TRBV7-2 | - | TGTGCCAGCAGCTCAGGGTGGGGTGGGTATGGCTACACCTTC | CASSSGWGGYGYTF
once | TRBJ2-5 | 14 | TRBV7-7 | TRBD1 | TGTGCTAGCAGCCCCGGGACAGGCAAGGAGACCCAGTACTTC | CASSPGTGKETQYF
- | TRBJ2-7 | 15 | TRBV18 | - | TGTGCCAGCTCACCCGACTCCACGCGAACCTACGAGCAGTACTTC | CASSPDSTRTYEQYF
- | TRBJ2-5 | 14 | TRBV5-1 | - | TGCGCCAGCGGGGCAGGAGCTCGGCAAGAGACCCAGTACTTC | CASGAGARQETQYF
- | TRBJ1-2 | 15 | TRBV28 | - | TGTGCCAGCAGTTTATATTCGGGTCCTAACTATGGCTACACCTTC | CASSLYSGPNYGYTF
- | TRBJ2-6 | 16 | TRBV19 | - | TGTGCCAGTAGTATAGTTACGGTCTCTGGGGCCAACGTCCTGACTTTC | CASSIVTVSGANVLTF
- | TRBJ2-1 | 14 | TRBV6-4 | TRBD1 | TGTGCCAGCAGTGCCGGGACAGCTTACAATGAGCAGTTCTTC | CASSAGTAYNEQFF
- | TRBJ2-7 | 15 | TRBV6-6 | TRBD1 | TGTGCCAGCAGTTCCTCCGGGACAGGGGTCTACGAGCAGTACTTC | CASSSSGTGVYEQYF
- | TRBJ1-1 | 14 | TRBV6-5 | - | TGTGCCAGCAGACTGGACACATTGAACACTGAAGCTTTCTTT | CASRLDTLNTEAFF
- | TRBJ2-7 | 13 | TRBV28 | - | TGTGCCAGCAGTTTATCGGTTGTCTACGAGCAGTACTTC | CASSLSVVYEQYF
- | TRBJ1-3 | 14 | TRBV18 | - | TGTGCCAGCTCAAAGGACAGAAATGGAAACACCATATATTTT | CASSKDRNGNTIYF
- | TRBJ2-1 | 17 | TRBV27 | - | TGTGCCAGCAGTTCCCGAATACGATCCGACAGCTACAATGAGCAGTTCTTC | CASSSRIRSDSYNEQFF
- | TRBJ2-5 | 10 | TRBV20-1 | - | TGCAGTGCTTTTTACAGGGCCCAGTACTTC | CSAFYRAQYF
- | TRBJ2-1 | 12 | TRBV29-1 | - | TGCAGCGCCGGAAGGGGTAACAATGAGCAGTTCTTC | CSAGRGNNEQFF
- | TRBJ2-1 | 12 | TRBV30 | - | TGTGCCTGGAGTGTAAGGGGCGATGAGCAGTTCTTC | CAWSVRGDEQFF
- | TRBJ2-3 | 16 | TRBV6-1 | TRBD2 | TGTGCCAGCAGTGTCCTAGCGGGAAGTATCACAGATACGCAGTATTTT | CASSVLAGSITDTQYF
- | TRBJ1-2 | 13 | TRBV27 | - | TGTGCCAGCGGGGTGGGGGGGAGCTATGGCTACACCTTC | CASGVGGSYGYTF
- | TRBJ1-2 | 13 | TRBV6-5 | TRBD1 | TGTGCCGGCAGTCGCGACAGGGGTGGAGGCTACACCTTC | CAGSRDRGGGYTF
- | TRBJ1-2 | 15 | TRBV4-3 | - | TGCGCCAGCAGCCACCCCGGGCCCTCGGGGTATGGCTACACCTTC | CASSHPGPSGYGYTF
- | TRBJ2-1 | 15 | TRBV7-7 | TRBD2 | TGTGCTAGCAGCTTAGTTAGCGGGGGTTACAATGAGCAGTTCTTC | CASSLVSGGYNEQFF
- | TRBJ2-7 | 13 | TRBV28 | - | TGTGCCAGCAGAAGAGACTTGTTCTACGAGCAGTACTTC | CASRRDLFYEQYF
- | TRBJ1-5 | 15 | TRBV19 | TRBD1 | TGTGCCAGTACCTTGCAGGGGGCCAATTATCAGCCCCAGCATTTT | CASTLQGANYQPQHF
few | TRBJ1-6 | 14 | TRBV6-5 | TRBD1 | TGTGCCAGCAGTCGACAGGGGCTCGGATCACCCCTCCACTTT | CASSRQGLGSPLHF
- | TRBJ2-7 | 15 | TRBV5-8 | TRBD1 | TGTGCCAGCAGCTTGCCCGGGACAGTACTATACGAGCAGTACTTC | CASSLPGTVLYEQYF
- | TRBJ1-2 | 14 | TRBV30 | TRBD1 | TGTGCCTGGGTGGTTGACAGGGGACTTTATGGCTACACCTTC | CAWVVDRGLYGYTF
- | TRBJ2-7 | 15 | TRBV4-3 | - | TGCGCCAGCAGGGTCGTAGCCAGGGATACATACGAGCAGTACTTC | CASRVVARDTYEQYF